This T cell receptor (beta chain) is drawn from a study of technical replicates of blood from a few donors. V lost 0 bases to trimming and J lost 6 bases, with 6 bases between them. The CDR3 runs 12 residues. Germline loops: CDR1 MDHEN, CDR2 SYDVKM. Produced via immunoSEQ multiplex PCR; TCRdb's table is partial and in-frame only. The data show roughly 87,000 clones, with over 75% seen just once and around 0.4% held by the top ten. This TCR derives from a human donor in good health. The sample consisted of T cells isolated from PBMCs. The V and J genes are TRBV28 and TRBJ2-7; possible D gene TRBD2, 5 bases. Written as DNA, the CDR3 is TGTGCCAGCAGTTTATGGGCGGGCGAGCAGTACTTC. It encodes CASSLWAGEQYF.